The 18 T cell receptor beta chains listed next were all sequenced from one sample in a study of vaccination and CD4 T cells after COVID-19. Documented treatment: roughly 11-day PBMC culture with coronavirus spike peptide pools or control peptides (ViraFEST assay). What these receptors recognize is not known. The Oncomine TCR Beta short-read assay was applied to DNA of cultured CD4+ T cells. TCRdb fed the PCR reads into MiXCR, producing one record per CDR3 protein. The table includes about 7,400 distinct CDR3 sequences, less than 85% detected once. Sequencing used CD4+ T cells from blood, cultured in vitro. Every receptor here comes from a human donor who had recovered from COVID-19.

The chain combines TRBV19 with TRBJ2-5, with 7 bases fitting TRBD1. Trimming removed 4 bases from V and 3 bases from J; junction bases left unmatched: 8. The germline V gene encodes CDR1 LNHDA and CDR2 SQIVND (reference sequence). The length of the CDR3 is 15 residues. The CDR3 protein is CASSKSGTAKETQYF. The CDR3 DNA follows: TGTGCCAGTAGTAAGTCCGGGACAGCGAAAGAGACCCAGTACTTC.

V is TRBV30 and J is TRBJ2-7; the match to TRBD2 covers 14 bases. Germline trimming cut 3 bases from V and 4 bases from J; bases unmatched to any gene: 2. Germline V gene sequence: CDR1 GTSNPN, CDR2 SVGIG (reference sequence). CDR3 size: 14 residues. The CDR3, as DNA: TGTGCCTGGAGCCGACTAGCGGGAGGGTACGAGCAGTACTTC. Encoded protein: CAWSRLAGGYEQYF.

CDR3 amino acids: CASSLGLSGTQYF. CDR3 nucleotides: TGCGCCAGCAGCTTGGGTTTGAGCGGGACCCAGTACTTC. V is TRBV5-1 and J is TRBJ2-5; tentatively, D is TRBD2 (5 bases). The V end lost 0 bases, the J end lost 7 bases, and 10 bases lay between the germline ends. CDR1 and CDR2 (germline): SGHRS, YFSETQ. The CDR3 is 13 amino acids.

The rearrangement uses TRBV7-2 and TRBJ2-2; 14 bases are shared with TRBD2. The germline V gene has CDR1 SGHTA and CDR2 FQGNSA. V shed 5 bases, J shed 0 bases, and the junction held 5 bases outside the gene matches. The CDR3 loop spans 18 amino acids. The DNA of the CDR3 is TGTGCCAGCAGCCCACGGACTAGCGGGAGGCCGAACACCGGGGAGCTGTTTTTT. This codes for CASSPRTSGRPNTGELFF.

This clonotype is deemed large. CDR3 DNA sequence: TGTGCCAGCAGCTTAGAGGGGGGCAACTATGGCTACACCTTC. Its translation is CASSLEGGNYGYTF. The chain has TRBV7-9 and TRBJ1-2; weak D call: TRBD1 (6 bases). CDR1 is SEHNR and CDR2 is FQNEAQ in the germline V gene (reference sequence). V lost 1 base, J lost 2 bases, and 8 bases lay in between. This CDR3 contains 14 residues.

By sample share, this clonotype is large (0.1 to 1%). This chain connects TRBV27 to TRBJ2-7; D might be TRBD1 (5 bases). Deletions cut 5 bases from V and 4 bases from J, with 15 bases between. Germline CDR1 reads MNHEY; CDR2 reads SMNVEV (reference sequence). The CDR3 covers 14 residues. The CDR3, as DNA: TGTGCCAGCAGTCCAACAGGCCTGCTTTACGAGCAGTACTTC. Amino acids: CASSPTGLLYEQYF.

This clonotype was counted between two and nine times. This chain connects TRBV28 to TRBJ1-2, with D possibly TRBD1 on 5 matching bases. The germline CDR1 and CDR2 sequences are MDHEN and SYDVKM. The V and J ends lost 3 bases and 1 base respectively, with 18 bases between them. This CDR3 has 17 residues. The CDR3 reads CASSFIGQPILNYGYTF. The CDR3 DNA reads as TGTGCCAGCAGTTTTATCGGACAACCGATACTTAACTATGGCTACACCTTC.

This chain joins TRBV2 and TRBJ2-6, with a tentative D call TRBD1 (5 bases). The CDR3 has 15 residues. Germline V lookup: CDR1 SNHLY, CDR2 FYNNEI. V lost 2 bases and J lost 0, with 5 bases in between. For the CDR3, the DNA is TGTGCCAGCAGTGAACAGGGCTCTGGGGCCAACGTCCTGACTTTC. Its protein is CASSEQGSGANVLTF.

This clonotype was observed a handful of times. The chain recombines TRBV6-4 with TRBJ2-1; unclear D gene. This CDR3 is built from 13 residues. Between the trimmed V and J ends, which lost 3 bases and 4 bases, there was a span of 7 bases. The germline gives CDR1 MRHNA, CDR2 SNTAGT. The CDR3 reads CASSETGYNEQFF. The CDR3 DNA is TGTGCCAGCAGTGAAACGGGTTACAATGAGCAGTTCTTC.

Concerning this clonotype itself: The junction and the germline gene differ at one end; a read error may be behind it. The CDR3: CASIGDGSTIYF. CDR3 DNA sequence: TGTGCCAGCATAGGCGATGGAAGCACCATATATTTT. The chain couples TRBV6-1 to TRBJ1-3, with no clear D. CDR1 is MNHNS, CDR2 SASEGT, per germline. The CDR3 covers 12 residues.

This clonotype was seen a single time. The chain has TRBV19 and TRBJ2-7, with a tentative D call TRBD1 (5 bases). Germline assignment: CDR1 LNHDA and CDR2 SQIVND (reference sequence). The CDR3 length is 16 residues. The V end was cut by 3 bases, the J end by 2 bases, with 17 bases between. CDR3 in DNA: TGTGCCAGTAGTATGGTGACAGTCCTCACCACCTACGAGCAGTACTTC. It encodes CASSMVTVLTTYEQYF.

The rearrangement links TRBV7-3 to TRBJ2-3; D may be TRBD2 (6 bases). The CDR3 contains 17 residues. Trimming took off 1 base at V and 6 bases at J, with 20 bases between the two ends. The germline CDR1 and CDR2 sequences are SGHTA and FQGTGA. This CDR3 reads CASSLRGGSGVGDTQYF. CDR3 DNA sequence: TGTGCCAGCAGCTTAAGGGGTGGTAGCGGAGTGGGGGATACGCAGTATTTT.

The chain combines TRBV20-1 with TRBJ1-1, with D unresolved. Trimming shortened V by 3 bases and J by 9 bases, and 14 bases separated the two germline ends. Germline V gene lookup returns CDR1 DFQATT and CDR2 SNEGSKA (reference sequence). This CDR3 region has 12 residues. The CDR3 DNA follows: TGCAGTGCTAGTGGGCAGGTTGACAAAGCTTTCTTT. Protein product: CSASGQVDKAFF.

This clonotype occurred a few times. The chain combines TRBV27 with TRBJ1-6; 8 nucleotides align to TRBD1. After removal of 6 bases from V and 8 bases from J, the junction contained 12 bases not matched to a gene. CDR1 is MNHEY, CDR2 SMNVEV, per germline (reference sequence). The length of the CDR3 is 16 residues. This chain's CDR3 is CASSWRRTGRDSPLHF. The CDR3 DNA is TGTGCCAGCAGCTGGCGACGGACAGGGAGGGATTCACCCCTCCACTTT.

This clonotype was seen a handful of times. The chain recombines TRBV11-2 with TRBJ2-3; 8 bases agree with TRBD1. The CDR3 is made up of 15 amino acids. Looked up from germline, CDR1 is SGHAT and CDR2 is FQNNGV. The V segment lost 4 bases and the J segment 6 bases; nucleotides outside the gene matches: 9. CDR3 bases: TGTGCCAGCAGCTCCCTAACAGGGGGTAGGGATACGCAGTATTTT. Protein product: CASSSLTGGRDTQYF. The variable domain in full, with the rest retrieved from reference TRBV11-2 and TRBJ2-3, is EAGVAQSPRYKIIEKRQSVAFWCNPISGHATLYWYQQILGQGPKLLIQFQNNGVVDDSQLPKDRFSAERLKGVDSTLKIQPAKLEDSAVYLCASSSLTGGRDTQYFGPGTRLTVL.

The J gene is TRBJ1-3, the V gene TRBV7-9, with D uncertain. V lost 2 bases to trimming and J lost 2 bases, with 7 bases between them. This CDR3 has 14 amino acids. Per the germline V gene, CDR1 is SEHNR and CDR2 is FQNEAQ (reference sequence). CDR3 coding DNA: TGTGCCAGCAGCTTACCCGGGCCTGGAAACACCATATATTTT. Encoded protein: CASSLPGPGNTIYF.

This chain uses TRBV7-9 with TRBJ1-5, with D possibly matching TRBD1 (5 bases). The V end was cut by 5 bases, the J end by 2 bases, with 16 bases between. The length of the CDR3 is 16 residues. Germline V gene data show CDR1 as SEHNR and CDR2 as FQNEAQ (reference sequence). The CDR3 protein is CASSRRGPGGNQPQHF. The CDR3, as DNA: TGTGCCAGCAGCCGCCGGGGACCTGGGGGCAATCAGCCCCAGCATTTT.

CDR3 amino acids: CASTDRTTEAFF. For the CDR3, the DNA is TGCGCCAGCACCGACAGAACCACTGAAGCTTTCTTT. The chain is built from TRBV10-2 and TRBJ1-1, with D perhaps TRBD1 (5 bases). Germline-derived CDR1 and CDR2 are WSHSY and SAAADI. The CDR3 runs to 12 residues. Trimming took 7 bases from V and 4 from J, leaving 10 bases between them.